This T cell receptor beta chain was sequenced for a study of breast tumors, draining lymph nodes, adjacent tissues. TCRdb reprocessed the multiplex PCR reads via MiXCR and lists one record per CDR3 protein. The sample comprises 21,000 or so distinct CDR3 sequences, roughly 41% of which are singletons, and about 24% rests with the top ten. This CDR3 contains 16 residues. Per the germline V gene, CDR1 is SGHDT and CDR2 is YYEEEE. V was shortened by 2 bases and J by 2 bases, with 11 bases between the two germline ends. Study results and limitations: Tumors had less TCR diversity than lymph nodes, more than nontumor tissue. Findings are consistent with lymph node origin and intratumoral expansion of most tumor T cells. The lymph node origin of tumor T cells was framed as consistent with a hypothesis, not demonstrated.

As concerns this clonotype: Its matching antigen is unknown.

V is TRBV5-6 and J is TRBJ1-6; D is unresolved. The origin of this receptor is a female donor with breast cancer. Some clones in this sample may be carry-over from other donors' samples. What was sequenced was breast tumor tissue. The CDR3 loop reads CASSFRTGPYNSPLHF. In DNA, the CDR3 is TGTGCCAGCAGCTTCAGAACGGGTCCCTATAATTCACCCCTCCACTTT.